A single sample is the source of the 20 T cell receptor beta chains below, sequenced in a study of post-analysis software for immune sequencing data. Study results and caveats: Compared with controls, patients had more of five TRBV segments, including TRBV5-6, TRBV5-1 and TRBV20-1.

These receptors are not linked to any known antigen. Libraries were made from TCR beta cDNA, and they carried unique molecular identifiers. TCRdb reanalysed the PCR reads using MiXCR and keeps one entry per CDR3 protein. The sample yields about 200,000 distinct CDR3 sequences, 29% seen once. Sequenced material: blood. These receptors were obtained from a girl between 2 and 17 years old with multiple sclerosis.

In this sample, this clonotype turned up a few times. J is TRBJ2-1 and V is TRBV6-1; D might be TRBD1 or TRBD2, each matching 7 bases. The V end was cut by 6 bases, the J end by 12 bases, with 12 bases between. Germline CDR1 and CDR2: MNHNS and SASEGT. The CDR3 is 11 amino acids. CDR3 DNA: TGTGCCAGCAGCCCAGGGGGGGGGCAGTTCTTC. This codes for CASSPGGGQFF.

Comments on this clonotype: The junction differs from germline at one of its ends, possibly a read error. The chain couples TRBV10-1 to TRBJ2-7; 9 bases line up with TRBD2. The germline CDR1 and CDR2 sequences are WNHNN and SYGVQD (reference sequence). This CDR3 is built from 16 residues. CDR3 sequence: CAGSPAGGSPRGEQYF. CDR3 sequence (DNA): TGCGCCGGCAGTCCGGCGGGAGGGTCTCCAAGGGGCGAGCAGTACTTC.

As for this clonotype: This may come from a read error, since a much larger clone is one base off. The rearrangement uses TRBV20-1 and TRBJ1-5; 7 bases align to TRBD1. The germline CDR1 and CDR2 sequences are DFQATT and SNEGSKA (reference sequence). Losses at the gene ends were 3 bases for V and 2 bases for J; bases not matched to a gene: 7. This CDR3 region has 15 residues. The CDR3 loop reads CSARSSGQRNQPQHF. CDR3 DNA: TGCAGTGCTAGGAGCTCGGGACAGCGCAATCAGCCCCAGCATTTT.

This clonotype has at least ten counts. The genes are TRBV7-9 and TRBJ1-5, with a possible D match to TRBD1 (5 bases). From germline, CDR1 is SEHNR and CDR2 FQNEAQ (reference sequence). This CDR3 has 15 amino acids. The V end was cut by 5 bases, the J end by 4 bases, with 15 bases between. In nucleotides, the CDR3 is TGTGCCAGCAGCAGCTCCAGGGTTGTGAATCAGCCCCAGCATTTT. This sequence encodes CASSSSRVVNQPQHF.

This clonotype occurred many times. The chain carries TRBV27 and TRBJ2-3, with no clear D. Germline V gene sequence: CDR1 MNHEY, CDR2 SMNVEV (reference sequence). The CDR3 is 14 amino acids. V lost 3 bases and J 2 bases, leaving 9 bases between the germline ends. Here the CDR3 DNA reads TGTGCCAGCAGTTTCCTTCACAACACAGATACGCAGTATTTT. Translated, it gives CASSFLHNTDTQYF.

The V and J genes are TRBV7-9 and TRBJ2-1; D uncertain. There are 12 residues in the CDR3. Germline V gene lookup returns CDR1 SEHNR and CDR2 FQNEAQ (reference sequence). V dropped 5 bases and J dropped 7 bases, with 9 bases sitting between them. CDR3 DNA sequence: TGTGCCAGCAGCCCGCCCGGGAATGAGCAGTTCTTC. Encoded protein: CASSPPGNEQFF.

This sequence joins TRBV12-3 or TRBV12-4 and TRBJ1-2; maybe TRBD1 (5 bases). V was trimmed by 6 bases and J by 7 bases, leaving 12 bases between them. This CDR3 is 12 amino acids long. The CDR3 bases are TGTGCCAGCAGATTCTGGGACCTTGGCTACACCTTC. It is translated as CASRFWDLGYTF.

This clonotype appeared a few times. V usage is TRBV5-6 and J usage is TRBJ2-2; possibly TRBD1 or TRBD2 for D (6 bases each). V lost 1 base and J lost 4, with 8 bases in between. The V gene's germline CDR1 is SGHDT and CDR2 YYEEEE. The CDR3 loop spans 14 amino acids. The CDR3 loop is CASSLWGATGELFF. As DNA, the CDR3 is TGTGCCAGCAGCTTGTGGGGGGCCACCGGGGAGCTGTTTTTT. Full variable domain (rest looked up from reference TRBV5-6 and TRBJ2-2): DAGVTQSPTHLIKTRGQQVTLRCSPKSGHDTVSWYQQALGQGPQFIFQYYEEEERQRGNFPDRFSGHQFPNYSSELNVNALLLGDSALYLCASSLWGATGELFFGEGSRLTVL.

This clonotype was counted between two and nine times. The CDR3 DNA sequence: TGTGCCAGCAGCTTAGAGGGCAGCCTTTCACCCCTCCACTTT. Amino acids: CASSLEGSLSPLHF. This chain joins TRBV7-8 and TRBJ1-6; D not resolved. This CDR3 region has 14 residues. Germline values: CDR1 SGHVS, CDR2 FQNEAQ. V lost 1 base and J lost 9, with 10 bases in between.

Worth noting for this clonotype: A much larger clonotype is one base distant, so this may be a read error. The V gene is TRBV29-1, the J gene TRBJ2-7; no clear D. V gave up 4 bases and J gave up 9 bases, with 16 bases separating them. The CDR3 extends over 12 amino acids. Per the germline V gene, CDR1 is SQVTM and CDR2 is ANQGSEA. CDR3 sequence reads: CSVGELTLGQYF. In nucleotides, the CDR3 is TGCAGCGTTGGAGAGCTGACACTCGGGCAGTACTTC.

The chain couples TRBV5-1 to TRBJ2-3; 12 nucleotides agree with TRBD1. The trim removed 3 bases at V and 5 bases at J, leaving 4 bases unmatched. CDR1 is SGHRS and CDR2 is YFSETQ in the germline V gene. This CDR3 is built from 15 residues. Here the CDR3 DNA reads TGCGCCAGCAGCTCGGGGGACAGGGGGCGAGATACGCAGTATTTT. Its translation: CASSSGDRGRDTQYF.

In regard to this clonotype: The junction shows a germline mismatch at one end, possibly a read error. The chain combines TRBV12-3 or TRBV12-4 with TRBJ2-7, with unresolved D. The CDR3 has 13 residues. The DNA for the CDR3 is TGCGCCAGCAGTTTATGGAGTCCCAATGAGCAGTACTTC. Protein product: CASSLWSPNEQYF.

In this sample, this clonotype turned up a few times. V is TRBV7-8 and J is TRBJ2-7; 9 positions agree with TRBD1. There are 15 residues in the CDR3. Trimming took 5 bases from V and 1 from J; bases not matched to a gene: 6. Germline assignment: CDR1 SGHVS and CDR2 FQNEAQ. CDR3 residues: CASSPRTGVSYEQYF. Written as DNA, the CDR3 is TGTGCCAGCAGCCCCCGGACAGGGGTTTCCTACGAGCAGTACTTC.

The chain recombines TRBV24-1 with TRBJ1-6; D is unresolved. Deletions cut 9 bases from V and 7 bases from J, with 21 bases between. This CDR3 contains 16 residues. The germline gives CDR1 KGHDR, CDR2 SFDVKD. This CDR3 is CATARGAIEPNSPLHF. CDR3 in DNA: TGTGCCACCGCCCGCGGTGCGATAGAGCCCAATTCACCCCTCCACTTT.

This sequence joins TRBV19 and TRBJ1-5; no clear D. The CDR3 totals 15 residues. V gave up 2 bases and J gave up 3 bases, with 11 bases separating them. Germline V CDR1 and CDR2: LNHDA, SQIVND (reference sequence). The CDR3 loop reads CASSIWGVFNQPQHF. DNA of the CDR3: TGTGCCAGTAGTATATGGGGTGTTTTCAATCAGCCCCAGCATTTT. Drawing the rest from reference TRBV19 and TRBJ1-5, the complete variable domain is DGGITQSPKYLFRKEGQNVTLSCEQNLNHDAMYWYRQDPGQGLRLIYYSQIVNDFQKGDIAEGYSVSREKKESFPLTVTSAQKNPTAFYLCASSIWGVFNQPQHFGDGTRLSIL.

Of note for this clonotype: A much larger clone differs by one base, so this may be a read error. The V call is TRBV20-1, the J call TRBJ2-1; no definite D call. CDR1 is DFQATT and CDR2 is SNEGSKA in the germline V gene (reference sequence). This CDR3 is 12 amino acids long. Trimming cost V 5 bases and J 7 bases, with 12 bases left between them. CDR3 coding DNA: TGCAGTGCTGGGTGGAGTCCGAATGAGCAGTTCTTC. It translates to CSAGWSPNEQFF.

Comments on this clonotype: One end of the junction is discordant with germline, which a read error may explain. This chain links TRBV28 with TRBJ2-4; D remains ambiguous. The end of the DNA fits TRBJ2-7 better, so the J call may be wrong. The CDR3 runs 15 residues. CDR1 is MDHEN, CDR2 SYDVKM, per germline. The CDR3, as DNA: TGTGCCGGCAGTTTTGAAAAGGGATTGAAGGACGAGCAGTACTTC. It translates to CAGSFEKGLKDEQYF.

Ten or more counts support this clonotype. This rearrangement joins TRBV28 to TRBJ2-1; maybe TRBD2 (6 bases). The CDR3 sequence is 16 residues long. With 3 bases removed from V and 6 bases from J, the gap between germline ends came to 18 bases. Germline CDR1 is MDHEN and CDR2 is SYDVKM. In nucleotides, the CDR3 is TGTGCCAGCAGTTTTCCCCGGGGAGGAGGGAGCAATGAGCAGTTCTTC. Translation: CASSFPRGGGSNEQFF. The complete variable domain, with remaining parts taken from reference TRBV28 and TRBJ2-1, reads DVKVTQSSRYLVKRTGEKVFLECVQDMDHENMFWYRQDPGLGLRLIYFSYDVKMKEKGDIPEGYSVSREKKERFSLILESASTNQTSMYLCASSFPRGGGSNEQFFGPGTRLTVL.

Ten or more counts support this clonotype. This chain connects TRBV25-1 to TRBJ2-3; 11 positions match TRBD2. CDR1 and CDR2 from the germline V gene are MGHDK and SYGVNS. The trim removed 10 bases at V and 3 bases at J, leaving 6 bases unmatched. The CDR3 loop spans 14 amino acids. This chain's CDR3 is CATRRLAGTDTQYF. The CDR3 nucleotides are TGTGCCACCCGTCGACTAGCGGGAACAGATACGCAGTATTTT.

There are many counts of this clonotype. The chain has TRBV9 and TRBJ1-1; 7 bases fit TRBD1. V lost 3 bases and J lost 10; bases outside the gene matches: 9. Germline V gives CDR1 SGDLS, CDR2 YYNGEE. The CDR3 spans 13 residues. For the CDR3, the DNA is TGTGCCAGCAGCGGCGGGACAGACGGGGGAGCTTTCTTT. It codes for CASSGGTDGGAFF.